This TCR beta chain was identified during a study of blood T cell repertoires in COVID-19. Data came from immunoSEQ multiplex PCR; TCRdb stores just in-frame clones and leaves some out. The table has nearly 50,000 clones, more than 85% seen once. The CDR3 covers 14 residues. Per the germline V gene, CDR1 is SGDLS and CDR2 is YYNGEE. V dropped 0 bases and J dropped 5 bases, with 11 bases sitting between them. V and J are TRBV9 and TRBJ1-2; tentative D call: TRBD1 (6 bases). This receptor was identified in a man aged 40-49 years with active COVID-19. Specimen: peripheral blood. CDR3 in amino acids: CASSVETGLYGYTF. The CDR3 nucleotides are TGTGCCAGCAGCGTAGAGACAGGCTTATATGGCTACACCTTC.